The table lists the clone carrying this TCR beta chain with many counts. Its specificity is not known. The data originate from a study of early T cells in non-severe SARS-CoV-2 infection. Study in general: Alpha and beta chains were unpaired, from unsorted whole-blood bulk RNA.

Unique molecular identifiers (one per individual cDNA molecule) were attached. TCRdb analysed the 5' RACE reads with MiXCR anew, one entry per CDR3 protein. The sample comprises over 60,000 distinct CDR3 sequences, about 9% of which are singletons, and less than 6.5% rests with the top ten. The CDR3 has 12 amino acids. CDR1 and CDR2 (germline): SQVTM, ANQGSEA. V lost 7 bases to trimming and J lost 6 bases, with 15 bases between them. Whole-study findings and limits: A preference for anti-spike CD8 responses marked VDJdb matching, which missed private and CD4 specificities.

This TCR came from an adult who was a healthcare worker with PCR-confirmed SARS-CoV-2 infection or an uninfected control (not recorded which). V and J are TRBV29-1 and TRBJ1-1; possible D gene TRBD1, 5 bases. Sequenced input: whole blood. CDR3 coding DNA: TGCAGCGGAAGGGAGGGGCCCGCTGAAGCTTTCTTT. This gives the protein CSGREGPAEAFF.